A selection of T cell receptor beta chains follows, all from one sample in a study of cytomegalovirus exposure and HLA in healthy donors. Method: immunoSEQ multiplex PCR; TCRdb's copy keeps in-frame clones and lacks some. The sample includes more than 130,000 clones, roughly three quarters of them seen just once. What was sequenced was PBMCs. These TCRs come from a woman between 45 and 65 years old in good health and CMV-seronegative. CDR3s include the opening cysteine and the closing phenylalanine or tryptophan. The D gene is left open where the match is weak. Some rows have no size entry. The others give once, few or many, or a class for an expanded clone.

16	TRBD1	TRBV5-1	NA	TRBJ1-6	TGCGCCAGCAGCTCACTGGGACAGCGACACGAGTCACCCCTCCACTTT	CASSSLGQRHESPLHF
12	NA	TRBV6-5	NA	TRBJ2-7	TGTGCCAGCTGGGGGCGGACCTACGAGCAGTACTTC	CASWGRTYEQYF
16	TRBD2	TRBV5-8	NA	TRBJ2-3	TGTGCCAGCAGCTTCGGACTAGCGGGGGCCAGGGATACGCAGTATTTT	CASSFGLAGARDTQYF
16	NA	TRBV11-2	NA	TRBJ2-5	TGTGCCAGCAGCCCGAGGCCAGGAGGGTTCCAAGAGACCCAGTACTTC	CASSPRPGGFQETQYF
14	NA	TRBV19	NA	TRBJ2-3	TGTGCCAGTAGTATTATGTCTAGCACAGATACGCAGTATTTT	CASSIMSSTDTQYF
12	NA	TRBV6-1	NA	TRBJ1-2	TGTGCCAGCAGGTTCGGGAACACTGGCTACACCTTC	CASRFGNTGYTF
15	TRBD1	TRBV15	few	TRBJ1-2	TGTGCCACCCGACAGTCGACAGGGCCATCTTATGGCTACACCTTC	CATRQSTGPSYGYTF
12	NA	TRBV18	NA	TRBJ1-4	TGTGCCAGCTCACCAAGGGGTGAAAAACTGTTTTTT	CASSPRGEKLFF
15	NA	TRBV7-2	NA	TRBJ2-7	TGTGCCAGCAGCCCTAGCGGGACAGGGGCCTACGAGCAGTACTTC	CASSPSGTGAYEQYF
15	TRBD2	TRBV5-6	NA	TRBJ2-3	TGTGCCAGCAGCGCCGGACTAGCGAGGACAGATACGCAGTATTTT	CASSAGLARTDTQYF
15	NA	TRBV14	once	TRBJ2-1	TGTGCCAGCAGCCTCGCCCGGGTTCCCTACAATGAGCAGTTCTTC	CASSLARVPYNEQFF
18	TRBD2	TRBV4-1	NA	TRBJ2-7	TGCGCCAGCAGCCAAGAACCCCGCGGCGGGGGGGCTTTCGACGAGCAGTACTTC	CASSQEPRGGGAFDEQYF
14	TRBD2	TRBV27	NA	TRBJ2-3	TGTGCCAGCAGTGCATCACGGACTAGTTATACGCAGTATTTT	CASSASRTSYTQYF
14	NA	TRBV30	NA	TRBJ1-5	TGTGCCTGGATGCCACGGGGTGGAAATCAGCCCCAGCATTTT	CAWMPRGGNQPQHF